Listed below are T cell receptor beta chains from one sample, sequenced in a study of blood T cell repertoires in COVID-19. The protocol was immunoSEQ multiplex PCR, while the TCRdb copy is restricted to in-frame clones and leaves out a portion. The sample holds roughly 68,000 clones, approximately 84% seen once. The sequenced sample consisted of peripheral blood. The receptor set was obtained from a middle-aged man with active COVID-19. Both conserved end residues are part of each CDR3. A D gene is named only where the DNA matches it firmly. The size field is filled for only some rows; it gives once, few, many or a size class.

-	TRBV2	TRBJ1-1	-	TGTGCCAGCAATAGCGGGGGGAGGACTGAAGCTTTCTTT	CASNSGGRTEAFF
once	TRBV5-4	TRBJ1-2	-	TGTGCCAGCAGCCGGTTAGAGCCAGCGCAAGAATATGGCTACACCTTC	CASSRLEPAQEYGYTF
-	TRBV14	TRBJ2-5	-	TGTGCCAGCAGCCTCTCACTACATGTAGCTTTGGAGACCCAGTACTTC	CASSLSLHVALETQYF
-	TRBV6-5	TRBJ2-1	TRBD2	TGTGCCAGTTCAGGGAGGGGTGAGAATGAGCAGTTCTTC	CASSGRGENEQFF
-	TRBV18	TRBJ2-3	-	TGTGCCAGCTCACCGACAGCCACAGATACGCAGTATTTT	CASSPTATDTQYF
-	TRBV2	TRBJ1-3	-	TGTGCCAGCAGTTATTTCGCAGGTGGTGGAAACACCATATATTTT	CASSYFAGGGNTIYF
-	TRBV10-3	TRBJ1-1	-	TGTGCCATCGGGCAGGGACTTGAAGCTTTCTTT	CAIGQGLEAFF
-	TRBV3-1/TRBV3-2	TRBJ1-6	TRBD1	TGTGCCAGCAGTCAATCGACAGGGTCTGATTCACCCCTCCACTTT	CASSQSTGSDSPLHF
-	TRBV10-3	TRBJ2-7	TRBD1	TGTGCCATCAGTGGCGGGACAGGGCCTGACGAGCAGTACTTC	CAISGGTGPDEQYF
-	TRBV10-1	TRBJ2-1	TRBD1	TGCGCCAGCAGTGAGTCGTTCCGAGGGGGCCCCTACAATGAGCAGTTCTTC	CASSESFRGGPYNEQFF
once	TRBV2	TRBJ1-1	TRBD1	TGTGCCAGCAGTGTCACCGTCCGGACAGGGAACACTGAAGCTTTCTTT	CASSVTVRTGNTEAFF
-	TRBV7-6	TRBJ2-5	TRBD2	TGTGCCAGCAGCTTAGCTCCTAGCGGGGGATGGGGAGAGACCCAGTACTTC	CASSLAPSGGWGETQYF
-	TRBV4-2	TRBJ2-7	-	TGTGCCAGCAGCCAGGAGGCAGGACGCGACGAGCAGTACTTC	CASSQEAGRDEQYF
-	TRBV6-2/TRBV6-3	TRBJ1-1	-	TGTGCCAGCAGTTCCGGATGGATCCGAGGTGAAGCTTTCTTT	CASSSGWIRGEAFF
-	TRBV5-1	TRBJ2-5	TRBD2	TGCGCCAGCAGCTTGGGGCTAGCGGGAGGGGACCAAGAGACCCAGTACTTC	CASSLGLAGGDQETQYF